This TCR beta chain was sequenced for a study of vaccination and CD4 T cells after COVID-19. Described treatment: 10-day PBMC culture with coronavirus spike peptide pools or control peptides (ViraFEST assay). The Oncomine TCR Beta short-read assay was applied to DNA of cultured CD4+ T cells. TCRdb independently ran MiXCR on the PCR reads; one entry per CDR3 protein. This table has over 9,000 distinct CDR3 sequences, 50% to 55% appearing once. The CDR3 covers 15 residues. The junction had 7 bases not matched to a gene; V was cut back by 5 bases and J by 1 base. Germline values: CDR1 LNHDA, CDR2 SQIVND (reference sequence). As to this clonotype: As yet, its antigen is unknown.

What was sequenced was CD4+ T cells from blood, cultured in vitro. The receptor was isolated from a human donor who had recovered from COVID-19. The gene calls are TRBV19 and TRBJ1-1; 7 nucleotides line up with TRBD1. The CDR3: CASSAGTAQNTEAFF. The DNA for the CDR3 is TGTGCCAGTAGTGCAGGGACAGCCCAGAACACTGAAGCTTTCTTT.